The source of this T cell receptor beta chain is a study of T cell changes during pregnancy in multiple sclerosis. Measured with immunoSEQ multiplex PCR; TCRdb has only the in-frame clones, and not every one. The repertoire includes 40,000 or so clones, about 90% of them detected once, and 0.56% sits in the top ten. J was trimmed by 3 bases and V by 2 bases; bases with no gene match: 6. CDR1 is SGHDT, CDR2 YYEEEE, per germline. The CDR3 extends over 15 amino acids. This rearrangement joins TRBV5-6 to TRBJ2-3; 7 nucleotides match TRBD2. The sequence was collected from a female donor with multiple sclerosis, enrolled in a pregnancy study. Sample: CD4+ T cells from peripheral blood mononuclear cells, taken before pregnancy. The CDR3 spells CASSFGGSSTDTQYF. The CDR3 coding sequence is TGTGCCAGCAGCTTCGGGGGGTCTTCTACAGATACGCAGTATTTT.